This T cell receptor (beta chain) was obtained from a study of molecular identifiers for immune sequencing clone quantification. Study-level information: Sequencing covered four of five parts into which replicate RNA from around 20,000 or 100,000 naive CD8 cells was split.

For bulk TCR libraries, previously described methods and listed TCR primers were used. Each CDR3 protein is one row after TCRdb ran MiXCR on the PCR reads. Of hundreds of thousands of distinct CDR3 sequences listed, approximately 24% are singletons. Comments on this clonotype: Its cognate antigen is unknown. Possible read error: a much larger clone is one base away.

Findings and caveats of the study: Clones that had above 20 RNA copies took up over 97% of effector molecules but under 1% in naive cells.

The CDR3 covers 14 residues. Germline lookup yields CDR1 SNHLY and CDR2 FYNNEI. V dropped 8 bases and J dropped 1; count of bases not matched to a gene: 5. Naive CD8 T cell sorting was performed on the CD8+CD4-CCR7+CD45RA+ phenotype. Sequencing used naive CD8+ T cells from blood, with Jurkat cell RNA spiked in. Subset indicated: FACS-sorted CD8+CD4-CCR7+CD45RA+ naive T cells. The sequence was collected from a human donor in good health. Some libraries in this study had Jurkat cell RNA spiked in. The chain is built from TRBV2 and TRBJ2-3; 8 nucleotides line up with TRBD2. The CDR3 reads CASGGSGGTDTQYF. The CDR3 DNA reads TGTGCCAGCGGTGGTAGCGGGGGCACAGATACGCAGTATTTT. The full variable domain, completed using reference TRBV2 and TRBJ2-3, is EPEVTQTPSHQVTQMGQEVILRCVPISNHLYFYWYRQILGQKVEFLVSFYNNEISEKSEIFDDQFSVERPDGSNFTLKIRSTKLEDSAMYFCASGGSGGTDTQYFGPGTRLTVL.